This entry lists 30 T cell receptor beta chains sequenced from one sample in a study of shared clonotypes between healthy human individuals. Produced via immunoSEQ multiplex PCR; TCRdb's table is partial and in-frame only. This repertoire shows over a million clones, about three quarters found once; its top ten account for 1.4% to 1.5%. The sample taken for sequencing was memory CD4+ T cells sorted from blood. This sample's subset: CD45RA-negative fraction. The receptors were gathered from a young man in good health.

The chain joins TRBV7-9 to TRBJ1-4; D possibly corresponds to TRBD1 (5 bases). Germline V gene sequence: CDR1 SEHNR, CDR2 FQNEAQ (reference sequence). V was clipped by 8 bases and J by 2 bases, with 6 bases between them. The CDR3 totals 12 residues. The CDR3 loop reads CASRGTNEKLFF. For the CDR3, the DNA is TGTGCCAGCCGGGGGACTAATGAAAAACTGTTTTTT.

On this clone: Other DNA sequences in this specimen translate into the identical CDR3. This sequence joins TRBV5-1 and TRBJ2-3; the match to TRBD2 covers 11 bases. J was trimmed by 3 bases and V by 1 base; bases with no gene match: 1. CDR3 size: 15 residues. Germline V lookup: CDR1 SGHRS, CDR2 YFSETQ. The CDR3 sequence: CASSLTSGGTDTQYF. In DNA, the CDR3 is TGCGCCAGCAGCTTGACTAGCGGGGGTACAGATACGCAGTATTTT.

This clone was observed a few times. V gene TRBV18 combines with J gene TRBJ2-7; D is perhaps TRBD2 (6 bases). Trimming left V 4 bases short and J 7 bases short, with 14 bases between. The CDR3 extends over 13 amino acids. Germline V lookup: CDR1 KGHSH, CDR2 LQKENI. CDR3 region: CASSQQTRAEQYF. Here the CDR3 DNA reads TGTGCCAGCTCACAACAGACTAGGGCGGAGCAGTACTTC.

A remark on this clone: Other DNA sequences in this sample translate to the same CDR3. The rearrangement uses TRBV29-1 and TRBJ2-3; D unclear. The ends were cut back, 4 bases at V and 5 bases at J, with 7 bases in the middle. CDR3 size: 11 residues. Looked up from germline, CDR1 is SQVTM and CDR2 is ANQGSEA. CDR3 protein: CSVGSGDTQYF. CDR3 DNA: TGCAGCGTTGGATCGGGAGATACGCAGTATTTT.

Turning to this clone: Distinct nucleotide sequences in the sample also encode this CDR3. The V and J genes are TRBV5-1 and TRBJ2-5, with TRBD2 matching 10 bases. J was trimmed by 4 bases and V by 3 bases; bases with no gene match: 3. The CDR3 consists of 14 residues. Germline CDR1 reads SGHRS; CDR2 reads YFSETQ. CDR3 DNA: TGCGCCAGCAGCTCCGGGACTAGCGTAGAGACCCAGTACTTC. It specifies CASSSGTSVETQYF. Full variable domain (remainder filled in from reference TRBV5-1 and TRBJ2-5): KAGVTQTPRYLIKTRGQQVTLSCSPISGHRSVSWYQQTPGQGLQFLFEYFSETQRNKGNFPGRFSGRQFSNSRSEMNVSTLELGDSALYLCASSSGTSVETQYFGPGTRLLVL.

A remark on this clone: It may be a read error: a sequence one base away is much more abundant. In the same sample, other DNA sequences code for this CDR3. CDR3 amino acids: CASSQGANYGYTF. DNA of the CDR3: TGTGCCAGCAGCCAAGGGGCGAACTATGGCTACACCTTC. This chain uses TRBV7-8 with TRBJ1-2; the D gene is possibly TRBD1 (5 bases). V lost 5 bases and J 2 bases, leaving 9 bases between the germline ends. The CDR3 covers 13 residues. CDR1 is SGHVS, CDR2 FQNEAQ, per germline.

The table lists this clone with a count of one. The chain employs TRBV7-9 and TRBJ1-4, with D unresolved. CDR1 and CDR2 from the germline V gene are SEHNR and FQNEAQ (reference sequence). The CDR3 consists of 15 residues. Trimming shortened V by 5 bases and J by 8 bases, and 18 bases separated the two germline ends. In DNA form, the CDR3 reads TGTGCCAGCAGCCCTGAGGATCTAGTTGGGGAAAAACTGTTTTTT. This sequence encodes CASSPEDLVGEKLFF. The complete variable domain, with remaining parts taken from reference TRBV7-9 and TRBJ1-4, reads DTGVSQNPRHKITKRGQNVTFRCDPISEHNRLYWYRQTLGQGPEFLTYFQNEAQLEKSRLLSDRFSAERPKGSFSTLEIQRTEQGDSAMYLCASSPEDLVGEKLFFGSGTQLSVL.

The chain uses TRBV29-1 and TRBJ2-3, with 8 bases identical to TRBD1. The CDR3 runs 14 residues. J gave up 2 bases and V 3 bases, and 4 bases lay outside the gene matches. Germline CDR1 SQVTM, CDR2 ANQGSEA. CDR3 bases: TGCAGCGTTGAGATGGGACAGGCCACAGATACGCAGTATTTT. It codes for CSVEMGQATDTQYF.

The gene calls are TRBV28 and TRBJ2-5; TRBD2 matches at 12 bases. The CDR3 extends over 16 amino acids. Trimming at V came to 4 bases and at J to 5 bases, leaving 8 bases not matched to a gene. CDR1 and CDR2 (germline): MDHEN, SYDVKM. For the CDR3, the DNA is TGTGCCAGCAGTTCTTCCCTAGCGGGGGGGCATGAGACCCAGTACTTC. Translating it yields CASSSSLAGGHETQYF.

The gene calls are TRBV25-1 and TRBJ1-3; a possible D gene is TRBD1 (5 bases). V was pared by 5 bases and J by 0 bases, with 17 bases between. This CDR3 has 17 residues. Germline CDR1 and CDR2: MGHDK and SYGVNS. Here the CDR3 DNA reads TGTGCCAGCAGTCCTGCAGGAACTGGGGGCTCTGGAAACACCATATATTTT. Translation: CASSPAGTGGSGNTIYF. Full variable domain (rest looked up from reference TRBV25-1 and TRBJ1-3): EADIYQTPRYLVIGTGKKITLECSQTMGHDKMYWYQQDPGMELHLIHYSYGVNSTEKGDLSSESTVSRIRTEHFPLTLESARPSHTSQYLCASSPAGTGGSGNTIYFGEGSWLTVV.

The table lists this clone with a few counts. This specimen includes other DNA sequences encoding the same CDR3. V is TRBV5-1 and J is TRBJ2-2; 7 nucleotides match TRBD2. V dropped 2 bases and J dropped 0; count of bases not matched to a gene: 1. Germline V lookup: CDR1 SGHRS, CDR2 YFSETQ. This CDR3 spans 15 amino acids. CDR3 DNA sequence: TGCGCCAGCAGCTTCAGCGGGGCGAACACCGGGGAGCTGTTTTTT. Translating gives CASSFSGANTGELFF.

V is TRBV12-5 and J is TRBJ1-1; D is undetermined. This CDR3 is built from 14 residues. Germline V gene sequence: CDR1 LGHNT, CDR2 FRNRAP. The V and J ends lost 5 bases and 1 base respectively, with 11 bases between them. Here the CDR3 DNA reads TGTGCTAGTGGTAGCTACTCGGGGAACACTGAAGCTTTCTTT. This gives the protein CASGSYSGNTEAFF. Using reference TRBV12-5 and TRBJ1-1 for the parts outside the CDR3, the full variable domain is DARVTQTPRHKVTEMGQEVTMRCQPILGHNTVFWYRQTMMQGLELLAYFRNRAPLDDSGMPKDRFSAEMPDATLATLKIQPSEPRDSAVYFCASGSYSGNTEAFFGQGTRLTVV.

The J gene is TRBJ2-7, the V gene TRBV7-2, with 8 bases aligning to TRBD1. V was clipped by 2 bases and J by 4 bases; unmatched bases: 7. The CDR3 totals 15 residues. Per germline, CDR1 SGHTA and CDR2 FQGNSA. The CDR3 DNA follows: TGTGCCAGCAGCTTAAGGTCAGGGGGCTCTTACGAGCAGTACTTC. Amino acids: CASSLRSGGSYEQYF.

This CDR3 reads CSARMSAEAFF. CDR3 nucleotide sequence: TGCAGTGCTAGGATGTCTGCTGAAGCTTTCTTT. This chain links TRBV20-1 with TRBJ1-1; D is unresolved. V was clipped by 3 bases and J by 6 bases, with 8 bases between them. This CDR3 has 11 amino acids. Germline V lookup: CDR1 DFQATT, CDR2 SNEGSKA (reference sequence).

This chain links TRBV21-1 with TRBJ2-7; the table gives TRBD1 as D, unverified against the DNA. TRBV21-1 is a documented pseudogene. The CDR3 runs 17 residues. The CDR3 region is CASSPGDDRGDSYEQYF. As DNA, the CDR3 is TGTGCCAGCAGCCCTGGGGACGACAGGGGCGATTCCTACGAGCAGTACTTC.

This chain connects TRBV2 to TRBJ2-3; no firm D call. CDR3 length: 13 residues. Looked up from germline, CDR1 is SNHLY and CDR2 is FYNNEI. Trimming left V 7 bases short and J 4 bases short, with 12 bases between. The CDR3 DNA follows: TGTGCCAGCAACCCCCGCGGCTCAGATACGCAGTATTTT. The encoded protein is CASNPRGSDTQYF.

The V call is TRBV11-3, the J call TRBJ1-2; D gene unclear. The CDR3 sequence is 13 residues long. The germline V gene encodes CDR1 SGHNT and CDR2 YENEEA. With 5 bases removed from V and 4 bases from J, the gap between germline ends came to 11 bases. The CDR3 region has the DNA TGTGCCAGCAGCAGGTCCGACGGCTATGGCTACACCTTC. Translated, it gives CASSRSDGYGYTF.

The CDR3 reads CASSLEVLQGEQYF. CDR3 DNA: TGTGCCAGCAGCTTGGAGGTCCTTCAAGGGGAGCAGTACTTC. The chain is built from TRBV5-5 and TRBJ2-7; D gene uncertain. V was cut by 0 bases and J by 7 bases, with 14 bases left in between. CDR1 SGHKS and CDR2 YYEKEE come from the germline V gene (reference sequence). The CDR3 has 14 amino acids.

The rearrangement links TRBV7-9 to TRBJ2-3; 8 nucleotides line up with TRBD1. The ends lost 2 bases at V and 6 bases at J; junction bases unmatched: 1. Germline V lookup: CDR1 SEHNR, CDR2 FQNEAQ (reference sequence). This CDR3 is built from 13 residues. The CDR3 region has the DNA TGTGCCAGCAGCTTAAGACAGGGGGATACGCAGTATTTT. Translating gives CASSLRQGDTQYF.

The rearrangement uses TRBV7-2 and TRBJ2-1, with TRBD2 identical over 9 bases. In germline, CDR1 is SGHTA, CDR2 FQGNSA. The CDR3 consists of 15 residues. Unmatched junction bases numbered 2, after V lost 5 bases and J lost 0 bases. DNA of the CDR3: TGTGCCAGCAGCATTAGCGGGAGCTCCTACAATGAGCAGTTCTTC. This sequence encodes CASSISGSSYNEQFF.

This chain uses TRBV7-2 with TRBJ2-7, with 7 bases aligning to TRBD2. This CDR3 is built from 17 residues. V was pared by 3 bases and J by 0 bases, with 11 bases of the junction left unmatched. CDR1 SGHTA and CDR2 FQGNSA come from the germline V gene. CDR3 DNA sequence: TGTGCCAGCAGCTTTTCGGGACTATCAGAAATCTCCTACGAGCAGTACTTC. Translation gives CASSFSGLSEISYEQYF.

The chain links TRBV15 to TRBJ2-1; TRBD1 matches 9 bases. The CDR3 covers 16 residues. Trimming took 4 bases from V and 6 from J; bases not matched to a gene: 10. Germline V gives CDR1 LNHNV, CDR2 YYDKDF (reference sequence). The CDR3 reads CATSNPGQGYFNEQFF. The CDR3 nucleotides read TGTGCCACCAGCAATCCGGGACAGGGTTATTTCAATGAGCAGTTCTTC.

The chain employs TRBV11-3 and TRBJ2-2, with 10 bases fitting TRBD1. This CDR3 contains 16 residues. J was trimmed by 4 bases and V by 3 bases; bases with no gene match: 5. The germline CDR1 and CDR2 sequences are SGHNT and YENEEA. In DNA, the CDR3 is TGTGCCAGCAGCTTCCAGGGGACAGGGGTCACCGGGGAGCTGTTTTTT. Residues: CASSFQGTGVTGELFF.

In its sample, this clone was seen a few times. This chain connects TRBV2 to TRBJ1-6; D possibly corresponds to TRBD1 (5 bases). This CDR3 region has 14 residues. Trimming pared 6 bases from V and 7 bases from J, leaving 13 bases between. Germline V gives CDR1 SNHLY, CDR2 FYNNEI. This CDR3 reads CASSGQVGNSPLHF. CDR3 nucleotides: TGTGCCAGCAGCGGACAAGTGGGCAATTCACCCCTCCACTTT.

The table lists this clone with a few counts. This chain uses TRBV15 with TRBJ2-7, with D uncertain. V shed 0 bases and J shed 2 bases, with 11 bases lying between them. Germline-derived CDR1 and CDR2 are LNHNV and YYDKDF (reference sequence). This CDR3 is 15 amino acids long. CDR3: CATSRDESLTYEQYF. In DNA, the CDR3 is TGTGCCACCAGCAGAGATGAGTCTTTGACCTACGAGCAGTACTTC.

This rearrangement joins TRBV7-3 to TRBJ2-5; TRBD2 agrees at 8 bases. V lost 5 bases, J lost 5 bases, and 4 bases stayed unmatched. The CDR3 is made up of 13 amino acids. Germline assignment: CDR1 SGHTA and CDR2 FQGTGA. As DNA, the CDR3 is TGTGCCAGCAGCCGTAGCGGGGCGGAGACCCAGTACTTC. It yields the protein CASSRSGAETQYF.

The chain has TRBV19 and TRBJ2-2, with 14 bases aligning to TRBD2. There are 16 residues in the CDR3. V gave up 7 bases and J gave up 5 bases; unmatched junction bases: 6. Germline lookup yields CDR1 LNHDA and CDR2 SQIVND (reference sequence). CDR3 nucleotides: TGTGCCAGTACCGACTGGACTAGCGGGAGGACCGGGGAGCTGTTTTTT. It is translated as CASTDWTSGRTGELFF. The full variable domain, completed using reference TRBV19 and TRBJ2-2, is DGGITQSPKYLFRKEGQNVTLSCEQNLNHDAMYWYRQDPGQGLRLIYYSQIVNDFQKGDIAEGYSVSREKKESFPLTVTSAQKNPTAFYLCASTDWTSGRTGELFFGEGSRLTVL.

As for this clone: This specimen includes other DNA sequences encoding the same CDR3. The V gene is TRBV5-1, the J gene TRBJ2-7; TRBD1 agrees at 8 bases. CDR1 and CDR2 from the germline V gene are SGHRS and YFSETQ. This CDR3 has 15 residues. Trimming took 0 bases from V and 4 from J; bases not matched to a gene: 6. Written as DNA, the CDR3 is TGCGCCAGCAGCTTGGGTGGTCAGGGGGCATACGAGCAGTACTTC. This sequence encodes CASSLGGQGAYEQYF.

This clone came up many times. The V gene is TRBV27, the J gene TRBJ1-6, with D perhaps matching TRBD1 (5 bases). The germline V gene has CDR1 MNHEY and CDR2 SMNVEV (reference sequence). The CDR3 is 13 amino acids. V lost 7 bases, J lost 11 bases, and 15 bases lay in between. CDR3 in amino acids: CASKGPGQTPLHF. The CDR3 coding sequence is TGTGCCAGCAAGGGGCCAGGCCAGACACCCCTCCACTTT.

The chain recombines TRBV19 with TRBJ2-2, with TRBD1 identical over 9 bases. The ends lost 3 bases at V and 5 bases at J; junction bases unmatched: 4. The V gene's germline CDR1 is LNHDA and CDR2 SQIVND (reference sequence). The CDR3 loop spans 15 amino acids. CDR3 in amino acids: CASSIRDRVTGELFF. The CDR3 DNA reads TGTGCCAGTAGTATCCGGGACAGGGTGACCGGGGAGCTGTTTTTT.